The 10 T cell receptor beta chains reported below all come from one sample, sequenced in a study of blood T cell repertoires in COVID-19. The data were produced by immunoSEQ multiplex PCR, yet TCRdb's version contains in-frame clones alone and is incomplete. Of roughly 190,000 clones listed, 94% are singletons. Specimen: peripheral blood. The source is a young man with COVID-19, enrolled during active disease.

This chain connects TRBV5-4 to TRBJ2-1, with 9 bases aligning to TRBD1. Germline V gives CDR1 SGHNT, CDR2 YYREEE (reference sequence). The length of the CDR3 is 15 residues. J lost 9 bases, V lost 1 base, and 8 bases had no gene match. CDR3 in DNA: TGTGCCAGCAGCTTGCGGGGACAGGGCTCCGGTGAGCAGTTCTTC. Its translation: CASSLRGQGSGEQFF.

This clone was counted a single time. V is TRBV24-1 and J is TRBJ2-1, with D perhaps matching TRBD2 (5 bases). Germline V gives CDR1 KGHDR, CDR2 SFDVKD. The CDR3 loop spans 15 amino acids. The V end was cut by 6 bases, the J end by 0 bases, with 11 bases between. CDR3 loop: CATSSPGSSYNEQFF. For the CDR3, the DNA is TGTGCCACCAGTAGCCCGGGGAGCTCCTACAATGAGCAGTTCTTC.

This sequence joins TRBV5-4 and TRBJ2-3; 8 bases are a match to TRBD2. V lost 4 bases, J lost 5 bases, and 6 bases stayed unmatched. The CDR3 consists of 14 residues. Per germline, CDR1 SGHNT and CDR2 YYREEE (reference sequence). Written as DNA, the CDR3 is TGTGCCAGCAGCCCGGGGGGGATAGGAGATACGCAGTATTTT. Residues: CASSPGGIGDTQYF.

The J gene is TRBJ1-4, the V gene TRBV5-6; perhaps TRBD1 as D (6 bases). CDR1 SGHDT and CDR2 YYEEEE come from the germline V gene. V was shortened by 4 bases and J by 8 bases, with 12 bases between the two germline ends. CDR3 length: 13 amino acids. DNA of the CDR3: TGTGCCAGCAGCGCCAGGGGTGAAGAAAAACTGTTTTTT. Protein sequence: CASSARGEEKLFF.

This chain uses TRBV7-9 with TRBJ2-3; 8 nucleotides align to TRBD2. Germline CDR1 SEHNR, CDR2 FQNEAQ (reference sequence). The CDR3 runs 15 residues. The J segment lost 0 bases and the V segment lost 5 bases, leaving 4 bases of the junction unmatched. The CDR3, as DNA: TGTGCCAGCAGCCTACCTAGCGGGAGCACAGATACGCAGTATTTT. This gives the protein CASSLPSGSTDTQYF.

The chain is built from TRBV29-1 and TRBJ1-2, with 9 positions matching TRBD1. CDR1 and CDR2 from the germline V gene are SQVTM and ANQGSEA. Trimming removed 1 base from V and 6 bases from J; junction bases left unmatched: 6. The CDR3 spans 14 residues. The CDR3 nucleotides read TGCAGCGTTGAAGGGACCCGGGACAGGGATGGCTACACCTTC. Its protein is CSVEGTRDRDGYTF. The full variable domain, with the rest looked up from reference TRBV29-1 and TRBJ1-2, is SAVISQKPSRDICQRGTSLTIQCQVDSQVTMMFWYRQQPGQSLTLIATANQGSEATYESGFVIDKFPISRPNLTFSTLTVSNMSPEDSSIYLCSVEGTRDRDGYTFGSGTRLTVV.

The rearrangement uses TRBV7-9 and TRBJ2-7; D is undetermined. The CDR3 consists of 13 residues. V was trimmed by 2 bases and J by 3 bases, leaving 8 bases between them. Germline CDR1 and CDR2: SEHNR and FQNEAQ (reference sequence). The CDR3 here is CASSLFASYEQYF. The CDR3 DNA reads as TGTGCCAGCAGCTTATTTGCCAGCTACGAGCAGTACTTC. Using reference TRBV7-9 and TRBJ2-7 for the parts outside the CDR3, the full variable domain is DTGVSQNPRHKITKRGQNVTFRCDPISEHNRLYWYRQTLGQGPEFLTYFQNEAQLEKSRLLSDRFSAERPKGSFSTLEIQRTEQGDSAMYLCASSLFASYEQYFGPGTRLTVT.

The CDR3 loop is CASSSVNQPQHF. CDR3 in DNA: TGTGCCAGCAGCTCAGTCAATCAGCCCCAGCATTTT. The V call is TRBV7-9, the J call TRBJ1-5; D call uncertain. In germline, CDR1 is SEHNR, CDR2 FQNEAQ (reference sequence). Trimming cost V 4 bases and J 3 bases, with 4 bases left between them. CDR3 length: 12 residues.

The chain recombines TRBV2 with TRBJ1-2, with 7 bases matching TRBD1. Trimming took 3 bases from V and 3 from J; bases not matched to a gene: 7. Germline V gene sequence: CDR1 SNHLY, CDR2 FYNNEI. This CDR3 has 15 residues. In nucleotides, the CDR3 is TGTGCCAGCAGTGAGCGACCCCAGGGGGACTATGGCTACACCTTC. Translated: CASSERPQGDYGYTF.

This clone has a single count. The V and J genes are TRBV7-3 and TRBJ2-3; 8 nucleotides match TRBD1. The CDR3 totals 13 residues. With V trimmed by 4 bases and J by 6 bases, 3 bases remained unmatched. Per germline, CDR1 SGHTA and CDR2 FQGTGA. The CDR3 region is CASSSGQEDTQYF. In nucleotides, the CDR3 is TGTGCCAGCAGCTCGGGACAGGAGGATACGCAGTATTTT. Full variable domain (rest looked up from reference TRBV7-3 and TRBJ2-3): GAGVSQTPSNKVTEKGKYVELRCDPISGHTALYWYRQSLGQGPEFLIYFQGTGAADDSGLPNDRFFAVRPEGSVSTLKIQRTERGDSAVYLCASSSGQEDTQYFGPGTRLTVL.